Each of the 30 T cell receptor beta chains below was sequenced from the same sample in a study of blood T cell repertoires in COVID-19. The assay was immunoSEQ multiplex PCR, and TCRdb's table has in-frame clones only and misses some. Of about 240,000 clones listed, about four fifths are singletons. Sequencing was done on a sample of peripheral blood. The source of these receptors is a woman of 80 years or more with acute or convalescent COVID-19.

The chain joins TRBV28 to TRBJ1-4; 8 positions match TRBD1. Germline V CDR1 and CDR2: MDHEN, SYDVKM. The CDR3 runs 18 residues. V gave up 5 bases and J gave up 3 bases; unmatched junction bases: 14. CDR3 DNA sequence: TGTGCCAGCAGTCCTTGGACAGGGAGCGGCGGATCTAATGAAAAACTGTTTTTT. Translated: CASSPWTGSGGSNEKLFF.

This sequence joins TRBV7-9 and TRBJ1-3; tentatively, D is TRBD1 (5 bases). Trimming took off 2 bases at V and 0 bases at J, with 11 bases between the two ends. The CDR3 consists of 16 residues. The germline V gene encodes CDR1 SEHNR and CDR2 FQNEAQ (reference sequence). The CDR3 loop reads CASSLSGGSSGNTIYF. In DNA, the CDR3 is TGTGCCAGCAGCTTATCGGGGGGGAGCTCTGGAAACACCATATATTTT.

This clone turned up a few times. This sequence joins TRBV30 and TRBJ1-1; D may be TRBD1 (6 bases). The CDR3 loop spans 15 amino acids. Per germline, CDR1 GTSNPN and CDR2 SVGIG (reference sequence). The V gene lost 3 bases and the J gene lost 4 bases, with 18 bases spanning the gap. CDR3 nucleotides: TGTGCCTGGAGGGCTGGGGGAAGGGGGTTCACTGAAGCTTTCTTT. This gives the protein CAWRAGGRGFTEAFF.

The chain employs TRBV9 and TRBJ2-1, with TRBD2 matching over 12 bases. After removal of 4 bases from V and 7 bases from J, the junction contained 6 bases not matched to a gene. CDR3 length: 15 amino acids. In germline, CDR1 is SGDLS, CDR2 YYNGEE. The DNA of the CDR3 is TGTGCCAGCAGCATCTCCGGGACTAGCGGGAATGAGCAGTTCTTC. Its protein is CASSISGTSGNEQFF.

Details on this clone: Other DNA sequences in the same sample also yield this CDR3. The V and J genes are TRBV7-9 and TRBJ2-7, with 11 bases identical to TRBD1. The CDR3 runs to 13 residues. The trim removed 6 bases at V and 6 bases at J, leaving 4 bases unmatched. Germline V CDR1 and CDR2: SEHNR, FQNEAQ (reference sequence). The CDR3 protein is CASSSGTGGEQYF. In nucleotides, the CDR3 is TGTGCCAGCAGTTCGGGGACAGGGGGCGAGCAGTACTTC.

The rearrangement uses TRBV19 and TRBJ1-6, with D possibly being TRBD1 (5 bases). V lost 4 bases and J 7 bases, leaving 17 bases between the germline ends. The CDR3 is made up of 16 amino acids. The germline gives CDR1 LNHDA, CDR2 SQIVND (reference sequence). The CDR3 nucleotides are TGTGCCAGTAGTACCCCCGTGGGGGGAGGCAATTCACCCCTCCACTTT. Amino acids: CASSTPVGGGNSPLHF.

The chain has TRBV11-3 and TRBJ2-1; weak D call: TRBD2 (5 bases). Per germline, CDR1 SGHNT and CDR2 YENEEA. The germline V and J ends were trimmed by 3 bases and 6 bases, with 6 bases remaining between them. The CDR3 sequence is 12 residues long. In DNA form, the CDR3 reads TGTGCCAGCAGCTTCGGGGTCAATGAGCAGTTCTTC. Translated: CASSFGVNEQFF. Full variable domain (rest looked up from reference TRBV11-3 and TRBJ2-1): EAGVVQSPRYKIIEKKQPVAFWCNPISGHNTLYWYLQNLGQGPELLIRYENEEAVDDSQLPKDRFSAERLKGVDSTLKIQPAELGDSAVYLCASSFGVNEQFFGPGTRLTVL.

V gene TRBV30 combines with J gene TRBJ1-6; TRBD1 matches at 9 bases. Losses at the gene ends were 6 bases for V and 1 base for J; bases not matched to a gene: 4. The CDR3 is made up of 15 amino acids. Germline CDR1 is GTSNPN and CDR2 is SVGIG (reference sequence). The DNA for the CDR3 is TGTGCCTGTCGGGGACAGGGTTCCTATAATTCACCCCTCCACTTT. Translated, it gives CACRGQGSYNSPLHF.

The CDR3 protein is CASSQDPQVPLQETQYF. CDR3 DNA sequence: TGCGCCAGCAGCCAAGATCCCCAGGTGCCTCTCCAAGAGACCCAGTACTTC. This sequence joins TRBV4-1 and TRBJ2-5; D uncertain. V shed 0 bases and J shed 1 base, with 15 bases lying between them. Germline loops: CDR1 MGHRA, CDR2 YSYEKL. The CDR3 has 17 amino acids.

The chain carries TRBV7-8 and TRBJ1-5; D is possibly TRBD1 (5 bases). Germline V gene lookup returns CDR1 SGHVS and CDR2 FQNEAQ. The germline V and J ends were trimmed by 1 base and 0 bases, with 10 bases remaining between them. The CDR3 runs to 16 residues. The CDR3 protein is CASSLEGLNSNQPQHF. DNA for the CDR3: TGTGCCAGCAGCTTAGAGGGGCTTAATAGCAATCAGCCCCAGCATTTT.

The chain joins TRBV7-8 to TRBJ2-7, with D tentatively TRBD2 (6 bases). Germline CDR1 reads SGHVS; CDR2 reads FQNEAQ. V lost 4 bases to trimming and J lost 1 base, with 11 bases between them. The CDR3 sequence is 14 residues long. The CDR3 region is CASSWGLQSYEQYF. The CDR3 nucleotides read TGTGCCAGCAGCTGGGGACTCCAATCCTACGAGCAGTACTTC.

The chain employs TRBV28 and TRBJ2-1; 12 nucleotides line up with TRBD2. V trimming: 2 bases; J trimming: 6 bases; junction bases outside the gene matches: 2. The CDR3 spans 15 residues. Germline V gives CDR1 MDHEN, CDR2 SYDVKM. The CDR3 region has the DNA TGTGCCAGCAGTTTAAGGGGACTAGCGGGCAATGAGCAGTTCTTC. This sequence encodes CASSLRGLAGNEQFF.

CDR3 nucleotides: TGTGCCAGCAGTTCATCCTACTTCCTCGGGGAGCAGTTCTTC. Translating gives CASSSSYFLGEQFF. The rearrangement uses TRBV6-5 and TRBJ2-1; unclear D gene. The V gene lost 4 bases and the J gene lost 10 bases, with 17 bases spanning the gap. This CDR3 region has 14 residues. Germline CDR1 MNHEY, CDR2 SVGAGI.

This clone was seen a single time. The chain is built from TRBV18 and TRBJ2-7; 8 bases are a match to TRBD1. CDR3 length: 17 amino acids. V dropped 3 bases and J dropped 2; count of bases not matched to a gene: 12. Per germline, CDR1 KGHSH and CDR2 LQKENI. The CDR3 DNA follows: TGTGCCAGCTCACCGAATAAAGGACAGGGCCGGACCTACGAGCAGTACTTC. Its protein is CASSPNKGQGRTYEQYF.

V gene TRBV19 combines with J gene TRBJ1-2; TRBD1 might be the D (5 bases). Germline V gene data show CDR1 as LNHDA and CDR2 as SQIVND (reference sequence). The CDR3 has 15 amino acids. The germline V and J ends were trimmed by 5 bases and 4 bases, with 17 bases remaining between them. The CDR3 loop is CASSPRGTGTYGYTF. The CDR3 DNA sequence: TGTGCCAGTAGTCCCCGGGGGACGGGAACCTATGGCTACACCTTC. The full variable domain, in which reference TRBV19 and TRBJ1-2 provide the parts outside the CDR3, is DGGITQSPKYLFRKEGQNVTLSCEQNLNHDAMYWYRQDPGQGLRLIYYSQIVNDFQKGDIAEGYSVSREKKESFPLTVTSAQKNPTAFYLCASSPRGTGTYGYTFGSGTRLTVV.

This chain uses TRBV7-9 with TRBJ1-2, with D unclear. CDR1 is SEHNR and CDR2 is FQNEAQ in the germline V gene (reference sequence). This CDR3 is 13 amino acids long. V lost 1 base and J 0 bases, leaving 3 bases between the germline ends. CDR3 region: CASSLDSNYGYTF. Here the CDR3 DNA reads TGTGCCAGCAGCTTAGACTCTAACTATGGCTACACCTTC.

The chain has TRBV5-4 and TRBJ2-3; 10 bases line up with TRBD1. V lost 3 bases to trimming and J lost 4 bases; unmatched junction nucleotides: 5. This CDR3 spans 15 amino acids. The V gene's germline CDR1 is SGHNT and CDR2 YYREEE (reference sequence). The CDR3 reads CASSSGQGRADTQYF. The CDR3 DNA follows: TGTGCCAGCAGCTCGGGACAGGGGAGAGCAGATACGCAGTATTTT.

The gene calls are TRBV28 and TRBJ2-7; 7 nucleotides agree with TRBD2. J was trimmed by 4 bases and V by 7 bases; bases with no gene match: 13. This CDR3 contains 15 residues. CDR1 and CDR2 from the germline V gene are MDHEN and SYDVKM. CDR3: CASTPRGGVFYEQYF. CDR3 nucleotides: TGTGCCAGCACCCCCCGCGGGGGAGTCTTTTACGAGCAGTACTTC.

The rearrangement links TRBV30 to TRBJ1-1; D perhaps matches TRBD1 (5 bases). This CDR3 is built from 14 residues. The germline V and J ends were trimmed by 2 bases and 1 base, with 11 bases remaining between them. The germline CDR1 and CDR2 sequences are GTSNPN and SVGIG (reference sequence). As DNA, the CDR3 is TGTGCCTGGAGTCCGGACATACGGAACACTGAAGCTTTCTTT. This gives the protein CAWSPDIRNTEAFF. Full variable domain (missing parts from reference TRBV30 and TRBJ1-1): SQTIHQWPATLVQPVGSPLSLECTVEGTSNPNLYWYRQAAGRGLQLLFYSVGIGQISSEVPQNLSASRPQDRQFILSSKKLLLSDSGFYLCAWSPDIRNTEAFFGQGTRLTVV.

The chain recombines TRBV6-2 or TRBV6-3 with TRBJ1-5, with D possibly matching TRBD1 (6 bases). Germline CDR1 MNHEY, CDR2 SVGEGT. Trimming shortened V by 3 bases and J by 0 bases, and 12 bases separated the two germline ends. CDR3 size: 16 residues. CDR3: CASSYRYRASNQPQHF. CDR3 in DNA: TGTGCCAGCAGTTATCGTTACAGGGCTAGCAATCAGCCCCAGCATTTT.

The chain combines TRBV28 with TRBJ1-3; D perhaps matches TRBD1 (6 bases). CDR1 MDHEN and CDR2 SYDVKM come from the germline V gene. This CDR3 has 14 amino acids. The V end lost 5 bases, the J end lost 0 bases, and 8 bases lay between the germline ends. CDR3 coding DNA: TGTGCCAGCAGTAGAGGGGGCTCTGGAAACACCATATATTTT. It specifies CASSRGGSGNTIYF. The whole variable domain, filled in from reference TRBV28 and TRBJ1-3, reads DVKVTQSSRYLVKRTGEKVFLECVQDMDHENMFWYRQDPGLGLRLIYFSYDVKMKEKGDIPEGYSVSREKKERFSLILESASTNQTSMYLCASSRGGSGNTIYFGEGSWLTVV.

The V and J genes are TRBV30 and TRBJ1-1; 9 bases are a match to TRBD1. This CDR3 region has 15 residues. Germline-derived CDR1 and CDR2 are GTSNPN and SVGIG (reference sequence). V dropped 0 bases and J dropped 3; count of bases not matched to a gene: 5. CDR3 amino acids: CAWSVLRTGDTEAFF. CDR3 sequence (DNA): TGTGCCTGGAGTGTACTTAGGACAGGGGACACTGAAGCTTTCTTT.

The V and J genes are TRBV7-9 and TRBJ1-2; a possible D gene is TRBD1 (5 bases). Trimming stripped 4 bases from V and 1 base from J, with 13 bases between. Germline-derived CDR1 and CDR2 are SEHNR and FQNEAQ (reference sequence). This CDR3 is 15 amino acids long. For the CDR3, the DNA is TGTGCCAGCAGCTCCGGACACACCTTTAACTATGGCTACACCTTC. Residues: CASSSGHTFNYGYTF.

This chain uses TRBV4-2 with TRBJ1-1; D may be TRBD1 (6 bases). The CDR3 consists of 16 residues. In germline, CDR1 is LGHNA, CDR2 YNFKEQ. Trimming cost V 0 bases and J 1 base, with 12 bases left between them. For the CDR3, the DNA is TGTGCCAGCAGCCAAGAAGCAGGACAGAGGAACACTGAAGCTTTCTTT. Amino acid sequence: CASSQEAGQRNTEAFF.

In nucleotides, the CDR3 is TGTGCCATCAGCCGGGACAGCGATTCACCCCTCCACTTT. Its protein is CAISRDSDSPLHF. The genes are TRBV10-3 and TRBJ1-6, with 7 positions matching TRBD1. V trimming: 6 bases; J trimming: 8 bases; junction bases outside the gene matches: 4. This CDR3 spans 13 amino acids. Germline loops: CDR1 ENHRY, CDR2 SYGVKD.

This clone was detected only once. The genes are TRBV18 and TRBJ2-1; D is uncertain. This CDR3 region has 13 residues. Germline CDR1 and CDR2: KGHSH and LQKENI. The germline V and J ends were trimmed by 2 bases and 0 bases, with 2 bases remaining between them. DNA of the CDR3: TGTGCCAGCTCACCATACTCCTACAATGAGCAGTTCTTC. This codes for CASSPYSYNEQFF.

The chain carries TRBV2 and TRBJ2-5, with 9 nucleotides matching TRBD2. With 6 bases clipped from V and 13 bases from J, the junction kept 9 bases outside the gene matches. Germline lookup yields CDR1 SNHLY and CDR2 FYNNEI. The CDR3 sequence is 12 residues long. CDR3 loop: CASRASGAPGYF. For the CDR3, the DNA is TGTGCCAGCAGGGCTAGCGGGGCCCCCGGGTACTTC. The variable domain in full, with the rest retrieved from reference TRBV2 and TRBJ2-5, is EPEVTQTPSHQVTQMGQEVILRCVPISNHLYFYWYRQILGQKVEFLVSFYNNEISEKSEIFDDQFSVERPDGSNFTLKIRSTKLEDSAMYFCASRASGAPGYFGPGTRLLVL.

V gene TRBV18 combines with J gene TRBJ1-4; no firm D call. V was cut by 6 bases and J by 2 bases, with 10 bases left in between. The germline V gene encodes CDR1 KGHSH and CDR2 LQKENI. CDR3 size: 14 residues. Written as DNA, the CDR3 is TGTGCCAGCTCCCTCTCCCTCACTAATGAAAAACTGTTTTTT. Its protein product is CASSLSLTNEKLFF.

This clone was seen a single time. The chain recombines TRBV6-2 or TRBV6-3 with TRBJ1-1; D uncertain. CDR3 length equals 13 residues. Germline V gene sequence: CDR1 MNHEY, CDR2 SVGEGT. Trimming took off 2 bases at V and 7 bases at J, with 11 bases between the two ends. CDR3 loop: CASSYNNPREAFF. The CDR3 DNA reads as TGTGCCAGCAGTTACAATAATCCGCGTGAAGCTTTCTTT.

The rearrangement joins TRBV19 to TRBJ1-1; 9 bases line up with TRBD1. Trimming at V came to 6 bases and at J to 1 base, leaving 9 bases not matched to a gene. This CDR3 comprises 16 residues. The germline CDR1 and CDR2 sequences are LNHDA and SQIVND (reference sequence). The CDR3 nucleotides read TGTGCCAGTAGGTTAGGACAGGGGACGGCGAACACTGAAGCTTTCTTT. Translated: CASRLGQGTANTEAFF. The full variable domain, its missing parts supplied by reference TRBV19 and TRBJ1-1, is DGGITQSPKYLFRKEGQNVTLSCEQNLNHDAMYWYRQDPGQGLRLIYYSQIVNDFQKGDIAEGYSVSREKKESFPLTVTSAQKNPTAFYLCASRLGQGTANTEAFFGQGTRLTVV.